These 17 T cell receptor beta chains share one sample of origin, sequenced in a study of identical twins. MiXCR, run by TCRdb on the 5' RACE reads, gives a single entry per CDR3 protein. There are roughly 690,000 distinct CDR3 sequences in the sample; about 20% occur only once, and 4% to 5.5% lies in the top ten. The sample was also reused in another study, on T cells expressing NK-cell markers.

The sequenced sample consisted of PBMCs. Source of these receptors: a woman younger than 35 in good health.

This clonotype was picked up a small number of times. The V and J genes are TRBV20-1 and TRBJ2-7; TRBD2 aligns across 8 bases. The CDR3 has 14 residues. In germline, CDR1 is DFQATT, CDR2 SNEGSKA (reference sequence). Trimming at V came to 4 bases and at J to 7 bases, leaving 12 bases not matched to a gene. In nucleotides, the CDR3 is TGCAGTGCTACCGGCGACGGGGGGGCCAGAGAGCAGTACTTC. This encodes CSATGDGGAREQYF.

This clonotype appeared many times. The chain couples TRBV20-1 to TRBJ2-3, with D unresolved. Trimming removed 6 bases from V and 0 bases from J, with 13 bases in between. The V gene's germline CDR1 is DFQATT and CDR2 SNEGSKA (reference sequence). The CDR3 contains 14 residues. The CDR3 DNA reads TGCAGTGCCCCTCCGGCGGCTAGCACAGATACGCAGTATTTT. This gives the protein CSAPPAASTDTQYF.

This sequence joins TRBV7-2 and TRBJ1-2; no reliable D call. The CDR3 consists of 12 residues. V was trimmed by 2 bases and J by 8 bases, leaving 9 bases between them. CDR1 is SGHTA, CDR2 FQGNSA, per germline. Written as DNA, the CDR3 is TGTGCCAGCAGCTTAAGACCAAGGGGCTACACCTTC. It codes for CASSLRPRGYTF.

V and J are TRBV20-1 and TRBJ2-3; TRBD2 matches 13 bases. Trimming at V came to 6 bases and at J to 6 bases, leaving 6 bases not matched to a gene. The V gene's germline CDR1 is DFQATT and CDR2 SNEGSKA (reference sequence). CDR3 size: 14 residues. The DNA of the CDR3 is TGCAGTGCGCTACTAGCGGGGGGGCGGGATACGCAGTATTTT. This translates into CSALLAGGRDTQYF.

The chain couples TRBV5-1 to TRBJ1-4, with D maybe TRBD1 (6 bases). Trimming stripped 4 bases from V and 5 bases from J, with 15 bases between. The CDR3 is made up of 15 amino acids. Germline V CDR1 and CDR2: SGHRS, YFSETQ. CDR3: CASSEMGHPNEKLFF. For the CDR3, the DNA is TGCGCCAGCAGCGAGATGGGACACCCGAATGAAAAACTGTTTTTT.

The rearrangement links TRBV11-2 to TRBJ1-2; TRBD1 might be the D (6 bases). Germline CDR1 reads SGHAT; CDR2 reads FQNNGV. The CDR3 is 15 amino acids. Trimming cost V 6 bases and J 4 bases, with 18 bases left between them. In DNA form, the CDR3 reads TGTGCCAGCAGGACCACAGGGAGTGCTGGCTATGGCTACACCTTC. Its protein product is CASRTTGSAGYGYTF. Combining the CDR3 with reference TRBV11-2 and TRBJ1-2 gives the whole variable domain EAGVAQSPRYKIIEKRQSVAFWCNPISGHATLYWYQQILGQGPKLLIQFQNNGVVDDSQLPKDRFSAERLKGVDSTLKIQPAKLEDSAVYLCASRTTGSAGYGYTFGSGTRLTVV.

The chain couples TRBV7-9 to TRBJ2-2; 10 bases agree with TRBD1. Germline CDR1 and CDR2: SEHNR and FQNEAQ (reference sequence). With V trimmed by 9 bases and J by 5 bases, 6 bases remained unmatched. This CDR3 has 14 residues. Written as DNA, the CDR3 is TGTGCCAGTCTGCGGGGACAGGGGACCGGGGAGCTGTTTTTT. Protein product: CASLRGQGTGELFF.

The chain joins TRBV7-2 to TRBJ2-5; unclear D gene. The CDR3 runs 14 residues. Per the germline V gene, CDR1 is SGHTA and CDR2 is FQGNSA. V was cut by 1 base and J by 5 bases, with 11 bases left in between. DNA for the CDR3: TGTGCCAGCAGCTTAGGACGGGCGTGGGAGACCCAGTACTTC. Translation: CASSLGRAWETQYF.

This clonotype has at least ten counts. The chain couples TRBV20-1 to TRBJ2-2, with D perhaps TRBD2 (5 bases). Trimming took 5 bases from V and 5 from J, leaving 12 bases between them. CDR1 and CDR2 from the germline V gene are DFQATT and SNEGSKA (reference sequence). The CDR3 has 13 residues. For the CDR3, the DNA is TGCAGTGCTCATCTACCGGGGACCGGGGAGCTGTTTTTT. Amino acid sequence: CSAHLPGTGELFF.

The rearrangement joins TRBV6-2 or TRBV6-3 to TRBJ2-7, with D hard to call. The CDR3 has 16 amino acids. From germline, CDR1 is MNHEY and CDR2 SVGEGT. V dropped 0 bases and J dropped 1 base, with 13 bases sitting between them. CDR3 amino acids: CASSYSGLHFSYEQYF. CDR3 in DNA: TGTGCCAGCAGTTACTCGGGCCTACACTTTTCCTACGAGCAGTACTTC.

This clonotype has at least ten counts. This rearrangement joins TRBV7-2 to TRBJ2-1; the match to TRBD2 covers 9 bases. The length of the CDR3 is 16 residues. V gave up 1 base and J gave up 3 bases; unmatched junction bases: 4. Germline V gene data show CDR1 as SGHTA and CDR2 as FQGNSA. The CDR3 sequence is CASSLVGGRGYNEQFF. CDR3 nucleotide sequence: TGTGCCAGCAGCTTAGTAGGCGGGAGGGGCTACAATGAGCAGTTCTTC. Based on the CDR3 plus reference TRBV7-2 and TRBJ2-1, the full variable domain is GAGVSQSPSNKVTEKGKDVELRCDPISGHTALYWYRQSLGQGLEFLIYFQGNSAPDKSGLPSDRFSAERTGGSVSTLTIQRTQQEDSAVYLCASSLVGGRGYNEQFFGPGTRLTVL.

The sample holds a few counts of this clonotype. The chain uses TRBV20-1 and TRBJ2-1, with TRBD1 as a possible D gene (6 bases). Trimming cost V 8 bases and J 2 bases, with 19 bases left between them. This CDR3 contains 15 residues. Germline CDR1 reads DFQATT; CDR2 reads SNEGSKA (reference sequence). In DNA form, the CDR3 reads TGCAGTCCTAAAGGGGGACGGGCCCCCTACAATGAGCAGTTCTTC. It yields the protein CSPKGGRAPYNEQFF.

The chain combines TRBV5-1 with TRBJ2-3, with 8 bases aligning to TRBD2. This CDR3 comprises 17 residues. Germline V lookup: CDR1 SGHRS, CDR2 YFSETQ. V was clipped by 0 bases and J by 1 base; unmatched bases: 7. The CDR3 protein is CASSLAAAGGRTDTQYF. The CDR3 region has the DNA TGCGCCAGCAGCTTGGCCGCTGCGGGGGGACGCACAGATACGCAGTATTTT.

This clonotype occurred a few times. The junction shows a germline mismatch at one end, possibly a read error. The chain links TRBV5-1 to TRBJ2-1, with 12 positions matching TRBD2. The CDR3 sequence is 14 residues long. Germline-derived CDR1 and CDR2 are SGHRS and YFSETQ. CDR3 bases: TGTGCCAGCAGACTAGCGGGGGACTACAATGAGCAGTTCTTC. Protein product: CASRLAGDYNEQFF. Full variable domain (remainder filled in from reference TRBV5-1 and TRBJ2-1): KAGVTQTPRYLIKTRGQQVTLSCSPISGHRSVSWYQQTPGQGLQFLFEYFSETQRNKGNFPGRFSGRQFSNSRSEMNVSTLELGDSALYLCASRLAGDYNEQFFGPGTRLTVL.

The V and J genes are TRBV20-1 and TRBJ2-5; 10 bases are a match to TRBD2. Trimming at V came to 6 bases and at J to 2 bases, leaving 6 bases not matched to a gene. The CDR3 sequence is 14 residues long. Germline CDR1 reads DFQATT; CDR2 reads SNEGSKA (reference sequence). CDR3: CSAALAGLQETQYF. The CDR3 DNA sequence: TGCAGTGCAGCACTAGCGGGGCTTCAAGAGACCCAGTACTTC.

CDR3 residues: CASSLGTGGQTQYF. The CDR3 DNA sequence: TGCGCCAGCAGCTTGGGGACAGGAGGGCAGACCCAGTACTTC. The rearrangement uses TRBV5-1 and TRBJ2-5; D is perhaps TRBD1 (7 bases). V shed 0 bases and J shed 6 bases, with 12 bases lying between them. This CDR3 is 14 amino acids long. Germline loops: CDR1 SGHRS, CDR2 YFSETQ.

The genes are TRBV10-3 and TRBJ1-5, with 7 bases that match TRBD1. The CDR3 sequence is 12 residues long. Germline assignment: CDR1 ENHRY and CDR2 SYGVKD. The trim removed 6 bases at V and 6 bases at J, leaving 2 bases unmatched. DNA for the CDR3: TGTGCCATCAGAGGGGGCGGTCAGCCCCAGCATTTT. Amino acid sequence: CAIRGGGQPQHF.